These 18 T cell receptor beta chains share one sample of origin, sequenced in a study of shared clonotypes between healthy human individuals. Only in-frame clones appear in the TCRdb table, and some are missing; sequencing was by immunoSEQ multiplex PCR. The repertoire includes nearly 750,000 clones, 72% of them detected once, and under 2% sits in the top ten. The source material was memory CD4+ T cells sorted from blood. The subset was: CD45RA-negative fraction. These receptors all come from a woman between 25 and 40 years old in good health.

The genes are TRBV7-8 and TRBJ1-1; perhaps TRBD1 as D (6 bases). The CDR3 spans 16 residues. The ends were cut back, 1 base at V and 6 bases at J, with 18 bases in the middle. Germline V gives CDR1 SGHVS, CDR2 FQNEAQ. The DNA of the CDR3 is TGTGCCAGCAGCTTAGTGCCGGGGGCGGCCCGCGCTGAAGCTTTCTTT. Its translation: CASSLVPGAARAEAFF.

J is TRBJ2-7 and V is TRBV6-5, with 10 positions matching TRBD1. The CDR3 runs to 15 residues. J lost 7 bases, V lost 0 bases, and 6 bases had no gene match. CDR1 and CDR2 (germline): MNHEY, SVGAGI. For the CDR3, the DNA is TGTGCCAGCAGTTACTCCAGACAGGGGGCGAGGGAGCAGTACTTC. It yields the protein CASSYSRQGAREQYF.

There are a few counts of this clone. The CDR3 coding sequence is TGTGCCAGCAGCCCGGGACTAGCGGGCGCGAACACCGGGGAGCTGTTTTTT. It yields the protein CASSPGLAGANTGELFF. The V call is TRBV11-3, the J call TRBJ2-2; TRBD2 matches 12 bases. The CDR3 sequence is 17 residues long. Per the germline V gene, CDR1 is SGHNT and CDR2 is YENEEA. The V gene end was trimmed by 5 bases and the J gene end by 0 bases; junction bases not matched to a gene: 4. Complete variable domain (other parts from reference TRBV11-3 and TRBJ2-2): EAGVVQSPRYKIIEKKQPVAFWCNPISGHNTLYWYLQNLGQGPELLIRYENEEAVDDSQLPKDRFSAERLKGVDSTLKIQPAELGDSAVYLCASSPGLAGANTGELFFGEGSRLTVL.

The chain couples TRBV14 to TRBJ2-7; D is possibly TRBD2 (6 bases). Germline V gene data show CDR1 as SGHDN and CDR2 as FVKESK. The germline V and J ends were trimmed by 1 base and 3 bases, with 13 bases remaining between them. The CDR3 has 15 amino acids. The CDR3: CASSQGRAGLYEQYF. The CDR3 nucleotides are TGTGCCAGCAGCCAAGGTCGCGCGGGGCTCTACGAGCAGTACTTC.

The V and J genes are TRBV19 and TRBJ2-7, with a tentative D call TRBD2 (6 bases). V was pared by 2 bases and J by 5 bases, with 7 bases between. The germline gives CDR1 LNHDA, CDR2 SQIVND (reference sequence). CDR3 length: 12 amino acids. The CDR3 sequence: CASSIRGNEQYF. CDR3 DNA: TGTGCCAGTAGTATACGGGGGAACGAGCAGTACTTC.

The chain combines TRBV28 with TRBJ2-7; 8 nucleotides align to TRBD1. This CDR3 spans 15 amino acids. V gave up 6 bases and J gave up 2 bases; unmatched junction bases: 9. Germline V gene sequence: CDR1 MDHEN, CDR2 SYDVKM. The CDR3 is CASRLAGTGTYEQYF. The CDR3 region has the DNA TGTGCCAGCAGACTGGCCGGGACAGGTACCTACGAGCAGTACTTC. Complete variable domain (other parts from reference TRBV28 and TRBJ2-7): DVKVTQSSRYLVKRTGEKVFLECVQDMDHENMFWYRQDPGLGLRLIYFSYDVKMKEKGDIPEGYSVSREKKERFSLILESASTNQTSMYLCASRLAGTGTYEQYFGPGTRLTVT.

As to this clone: This sequence may be a read error, since a much larger clone differs from it by one base. The chain combines TRBV4-1 with TRBJ1-5; D is unresolved. Germline V CDR1 and CDR2: MGHRA, YSYEKL. The CDR3 spans 14 residues. Trimming took 0 bases from V and 0 from J, leaving 3 bases between them. This chain's CDR3 is CASSQEFSNQPQHF. The CDR3 coding sequence is TGCGCCAGCAGCCAAGAATTTAGCAATCAGCCCCAGCATTTT.

The V gene is TRBV27, the J gene TRBJ1-5; no firm D call. The CDR3 runs 15 residues. The ends were cut back, 0 bases at V and 5 bases at J, with 11 bases in the middle. Germline CDR1 is MNHEY and CDR2 is SMNVEV (reference sequence). The CDR3 here is CASSLSSGVDQPQHF. Here the CDR3 DNA reads TGTGCCAGCAGTTTATCTTCGGGTGTTGATCAGCCCCAGCATTTT.

V and J are TRBV7-9 and TRBJ2-5; 7 nucleotides match TRBD2. From germline, CDR1 is SEHNR and CDR2 FQNEAQ (reference sequence). The CDR3 consists of 15 residues. J lost 1 base, V lost 5 bases, and 7 bases had no gene match. DNA for the CDR3: TGTGCCAGCAGCCTCAGCGGGACCGTCCAAGAGACCCAGTACTTC. This codes for CASSLSGTVQETQYF.

The chain employs TRBV29-1 and TRBJ2-3, with 10 bases identical to TRBD2. Germline V gene lookup returns CDR1 SQVTM and CDR2 ANQGSEA. V was clipped by 2 bases and J by 2 bases; unmatched bases: 4. This CDR3 contains 15 residues. The CDR3 DNA is TGCAGCGTTGAAATAGCGGGAGGAGTCACAGATACGCAGTATTTT. This encodes CSVEIAGGVTDTQYF.

The chain uses TRBV19 and TRBJ1-1, with a possible D match to TRBD1 (5 bases). Germline values: CDR1 LNHDA, CDR2 SQIVND (reference sequence). CDR3 length equals 16 residues. V lost 6 bases and J 1 base, leaving 18 bases between the germline ends. CDR3: CASRPLQGWRNTEAFF. The CDR3 bases are TGTGCCAGTAGACCACTTCAGGGTTGGCGGAACACTGAAGCTTTCTTT.

CDR3 region: CASSHIRVSGGETQYF. The DNA for the CDR3 is TGTGCCAGCAGTCACATCCGGGTCTCCGGTGGGGAGACCCAGTACTTC. This chain joins TRBV27 and TRBJ2-5, with D unclear. This CDR3 spans 16 amino acids. Trimming cost V 5 bases and J 5 bases, with 21 bases left between them. Germline CDR1 MNHEY, CDR2 SMNVEV (reference sequence).

V and J are TRBV7-9 and TRBJ2-2, with D possibly being TRBD1 or TRBD2 (5 bases each). The CDR3 spans 14 residues. The V end lost 6 bases, the J end lost 5 bases, and 13 bases lay between the germline ends. Germline V gene sequence: CDR1 SEHNR, CDR2 FQNEAQ (reference sequence). CDR3 bases: TGTGCCAGCAGGTCCGAGGGGTATACCGGGGAGCTGTTTTTT. It codes for CASRSEGYTGELFF.

The V call is TRBV6-5, the J call TRBJ1-1; D gene uncertain. The CDR3 has 13 amino acids. V lost 6 bases and J lost 1, with 9 bases in between. Germline CDR1 reads MNHEY; CDR2 reads SVGAGI. The DNA for the CDR3 is TGTGCCAGCAGGATATATAAGAACACTGAAGCTTTCTTT. Residues: CASRIYKNTEAFF.

V and J are TRBV28 and TRBJ1-5; D remains unclear. The germline gives CDR1 MDHEN, CDR2 SYDVKM. Trimming removed 6 bases at V and 0 bases at J, with 6 bases between. The length of the CDR3 is 13 residues. This chain's CDR3 is CASSPDSNQPQHF. The CDR3 DNA sequence: TGTGCCAGCAGCCCTGATAGCAATCAGCCCCAGCATTTT.

This clone was seen a handful of times. J is TRBJ1-2 and V is TRBV4-2; perhaps TRBD1 as D (5 bases). V dropped 0 bases and J dropped 0 bases, with 8 bases sitting between them. The CDR3 has 15 residues. Germline CDR1 is LGHNA and CDR2 is YNFKEQ. CDR3 loop: CASSQDGTANYGYTF. As DNA, the CDR3 is TGTGCCAGCAGCCAAGATGGGACGGCTAACTATGGCTACACCTTC.

The chain combines TRBV27 with TRBJ1-5; 8 bases agree with TRBD1. The germline gives CDR1 MNHEY, CDR2 SMNVEV (reference sequence). V lost 2 bases and J lost 4; bases outside the gene matches: 7. The CDR3 has 16 amino acids. CDR3 protein: CASSLNSGTGNQPQHF. The DNA for the CDR3 is TGTGCCAGCAGTTTAAATTCGGGGACAGGTAATCAGCCCCAGCATTTT.

A single count supports this clone. The V and J genes are TRBV27 and TRBJ2-7; 8 nucleotides align to TRBD2. The CDR3 contains 17 residues. Germline CDR1 is MNHEY and CDR2 is SMNVEV (reference sequence). Trimming cost V 3 bases and J 0 bases; bases outside gene matches: 10. The CDR3 nucleotides read TGTGCCAGCAGTTTTGACGGGAGGGCTCTGTACTCCTACGAGCAGTACTTC. This encodes CASSFDGRALYSYEQYF.